This TCR beta chain was sequenced in a study of T cell responses to AZD1222 COVID-19 vaccine. Findings of the study overall: Females outnumbered males among donors, who were mostly white British; clonal diversity was possibly underestimated. Nearly half of spike-specific TCRs reportedly target unmutated variant regions. All repertoire sampling was performed exclusively after the peak T cell response. Spike-specific TCR breadth and depth were elevated following two AZD1222 doses.

Germline CDR1 is LNHDA and CDR2 is SQIVND (reference sequence). The CDR3 loop spans 16 amino acids. Germline trimming cut 3 bases from V and 2 bases from J; bases unmatched to any gene: 8. Clones were read by immunoSEQ multiplex PCR, and TCRdb kept only the in-frame ones, dropping some. The sample yields around 100,000 clones, about 83% seen once. As to this clone: What it binds is not known.

This clonotype was obtained from an adult in good health. The chain is built from TRBV19 and TRBJ2-3; 7 bases fit TRBD1. The specimen comprised peripheral blood, sampled on day 0 of AZD1222 vaccination. The CDR3 sequence: CASSMEQGFITDTQYF. CDR3 in DNA: TGTGCCAGTAGTATGGAACAGGGGTTTATCACAGATACGCAGTATTTT.